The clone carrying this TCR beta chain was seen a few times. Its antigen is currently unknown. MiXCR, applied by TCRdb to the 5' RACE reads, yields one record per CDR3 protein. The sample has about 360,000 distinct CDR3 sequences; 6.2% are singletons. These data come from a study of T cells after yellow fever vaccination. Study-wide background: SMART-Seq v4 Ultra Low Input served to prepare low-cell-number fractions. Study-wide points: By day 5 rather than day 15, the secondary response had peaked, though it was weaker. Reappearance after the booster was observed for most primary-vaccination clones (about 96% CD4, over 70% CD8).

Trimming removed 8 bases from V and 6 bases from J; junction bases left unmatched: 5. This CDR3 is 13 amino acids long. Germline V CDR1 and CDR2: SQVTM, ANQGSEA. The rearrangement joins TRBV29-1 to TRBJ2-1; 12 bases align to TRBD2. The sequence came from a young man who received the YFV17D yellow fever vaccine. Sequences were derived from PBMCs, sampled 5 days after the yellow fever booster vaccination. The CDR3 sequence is CSIRTSGINEQFF. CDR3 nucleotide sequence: TGCAGCATAAGGACTAGCGGGATCAATGAGCAGTTCTTC.